Reported below is one T cell receptor (beta chain). This clone's antigen is unknown. Within one base of it there is no much larger clone, and no base qualities were kept. This sample was included in a study of identical twins (dated by TCRdb to 2016 to 2017). About the investigation overall: TCR alpha and beta repertoires from monozygotic twins, unrelated adults of various ages and cord blood were deep-sequenced to test whether fetal clonotypes persist. Replicate twin experiments were performed at different times using different library preparation protocols to rule out contamination.

What the work shows at the level of the full study, not this receptor alone: In monozygotic twins, recombination models systematically underestimated out-of-frame TCR alpha sharing, but the models matched the sharing seen between unrelated individuals. Zero-insertion analyses could be partly confounded by invariant T cells such as MAIT and iNKT, though diverse VJ usage argued against such confounding for most clonotypes. Compared with coincidental sharing between unrelated individuals, out-of-frame TCR alpha sequences shared between twins showed an excess of sequences with low generation probability. Fewer insertions were carried by abundant cord blood beta clonotypes; a weaker similar trend was observed in young adult naive repertoires, while no such trend was observed in memory repertoires. In beta out-of-frame sequences, excess twin sharing was weaker, because having fewer shared sequences lowered the signal-to-noise ratio. Because the same donors could not be followed over many years, the conclusions relied on cross-sectional statistical analysis.

Every donor was a healthy Caucasian. The twin cohort consisted of three pairs of female monozygotic twins, all aged about 18 to 30 years. Using Miltenyi CD45RO+ enrichment and human naive T-cell isolation kits, memory (CD45RO+) and naive T cells were isolated from PBMC. Looking up the germline V gene yields CDR1 MDHEN and CDR2 SYDVKM. The CDR3 has 15 amino acids, counting the end cysteine and phenylalanine. Just CDR3 DNA is preserved here, 45 bases in frame from base 1. V is cut by 7 bases and J by 4 bases, and the space between the germline ends is 17 bases. Library construction relied on 5' RACE. The sequencing machine was an Illumina HiSeq 2000. Template switching introduced a universal primer binding site; the final cDNA contained a unique molecular identifier, enabling accurate counting of TCR cDNA molecules. Specific primers in the conserved constant-segment region were used to synthesize first-strand cDNA for TCR alpha and beta chains. To control for contamination, every cDNA library was double barcoded, receiving both a SMART-Mk sample barcode and Illumina barcodes. TruSeq adapter sequences and Illumina sample barcodes were added in two successive PCR steps. TCR alpha and beta cDNA libraries were sequenced on the Illumina HiSeq platform with custom primers. The published analysis was carried out like this. MiGEC processed the raw reads to extract unique molecular identifiers, while MiXCR was used to determine the CDR3 positions. For each individual, recombination models were inferred using an EM algorithm with the repgenHMM and IGoR tools. Shared clonotype analysis was performed with the tcR package in R, normalizing sharing by the product of cloneset sizes. Out-of-frame nonproductive sequences were analyzed to study raw recombination free of thymic and clonal selection effects. TCRdb reran the public reads through fastp at Q25 and MiXCR, keeping productive beta chains. Identical CDR3 proteins give one entry, which carries the most common genes and DNA. The V and J calls were determined by TCRdb, not by the authors. Within this sample are hundreds of thousands of distinct CDR3 sequences, with under 10% of them counted one time only. The ten largest account for less than 2% of the sample.

This sample was shared with a second study, whose subject was yellow fever vaccine responses in identical twins. The second investigation adds: According to the authors, the vaccine-induced T cell response in identical twins seemed to be partly convergent and partly specific to each individual. The study precisely tracked vaccine-responding T cell clones in identical twins.

The chain is made from TRBV28 and TRBJ2-1, with TRBD2 perhaps the D gene, on 6 matching bases. The sequencing sample was made of memory (CD45RO+) T cells sorted from blood. The label giving this sample's cell subset or site can be read as: CD45RO+ enriched T cells. The sequence was obtained from a woman under 30 in good health. At the DNA level, the sequence is TGTGCCAGCACCCGAGTGGCTAGCGCGTACAATGAGCAGTTCTTC. Protein translation: CASTRVASAYNEQFF.